Listed below are T cell receptor beta chains from one sample, sequenced in a study of regulatory T cells in long-lasting Graves disease. Each CDR3 protein gets one entry after TCRdb re-called the multiplex PCR reads with MiXCR. The sample gives some 490,000 distinct CDR3 sequences, about 12% of which show up once; almost 9% is in the top ten. The sample was also linked to a second study, of T cells in Graves' hyperthyroidism and ophthalmopathy.

The source material was peripheral blood mononuclear cells (PBMCs), sampled at new diagnosis, from a patient treated with antithyroid drugs. These receptor sequences come from a woman aged 30 to 39 with Graves disease. Each CDR3 is given with its conserved first and last residue. D genes are given only for firm matches. A clone size is listed for some rows: how often the clone was seen (once, few, many), or a class if it is expanded.

d_call | j_call | v_call | clone_size | cdr3_aa | cdr3_nt
. | TRBJ1-1 | TRBV28 | . | CASSFPGAREAFF | TGTGCCAGCTCCTTCCCGGGGGCGCGTGAAGCTTTCTTT
TRBD2 | TRBJ2-1 | TRBV11-3 | many | CASSLLAGGPSYNEQFF | TGTGCCAGCAGCCTATTAGCGGGAGGGCCCTCCTACAATGAGCAGTTCTTC
TRBD2 | TRBJ2-5 | TRBV5-1 | . | CASSLGPAGAQETQYF | TGCGCCAGCAGCTTAGGACCAGCGGGAGCCCAAGAGACCCAGTACTTC
TRBD1 | TRBJ1-1 | TRBV6-1 | many | CASRGTEVSTEAFF | TGTGCCAGCAGGGGGACAGAGGTGAGCACTGAAGCTTTCTTT
TRBD1 | TRBJ2-7 | TRBV2 | many | CASSDPQGSSSYEQYF | TGTGCCAGCAGTGACCCACAGGGGTCCTCTTCCTACGAGCAGTACTTC
. | TRBJ1-2 | TRBV20-1 | . | CSARDRRQLRNYGYTF | TGCAGTGCTAGAGATCGGCGGCAACTGCGGAACTATGGCTACACCTTC
. | TRBJ2-1 | TRBV5-1 | . | CASSLAGIPGYEQFF | TGCGCCAGCAGCTTGGCGGGTATCCCGGGATATGAGCAGTTCTTC
. | TRBJ1-1 | TRBV9 | many | CASSVALGATEAFF | TGTGCCAGCAGCGTAGCATTAGGGGCCACTGAAGCTTTCTTT
. | TRBJ2-3 | TRBV4-3 | many | CASSHRWDSTDTQYF | TGCGCCAGCAGCCACAGATGGGATAGCACAGATACGCAGTATTTT
TRBD1 | TRBJ2-5 | TRBV30 | many | CAYDRGLKTQYF | TGTGCCTACGACAGGGGGTTGAAGACCCAGTACTTC
TRBD2 | TRBJ2-1 | TRBV6-2/TRBV6-3 | . | CASRVRGGSSYNEQFF | TGTGCCAGCAGAGTTCGAGGCGGGAGCTCCTACAATGAGCAGTTCTTC
TRBD1 | TRBJ1-1 | TRBV29-1 | many | CSVRGWDRGPHVEAFF | TGCAGCGTTCGCGGCTGGGACAGGGGCCCACATGTTGAAGCTTTCTTT
TRBD2 | TRBJ2-1 | TRBV5-4 | many | CASSLRGLAWSSYNEQFF | TGTGCCAGCAGCTTGAGGGGACTAGCGTGGAGCTCCTACAATGAGCAGTTCTTC
. | TRBJ1-2 | TRBV10-2 | . | CASMSGRLYGYTF | TGCGCCAGCATGAGTGGGAGACTCTATGGCTACACCTTC
. | TRBJ1-2 | TRBV18 | many | CASSPNAQGFYGYTF | TGTGCCAGCTCACCAAACGCACAGGGCTTTTATGGCTACACCTTC
TRBD1 | TRBJ1-6 | TRBV9 | many | CASSVEDRGNYNSPLHF | TGTGCCAGCAGCGTAGAGGACAGGGGGAACTATAATTCACCCCTCCACTTT
. | TRBJ1-1 | TRBV5-1 | few | CASSDQGGENTEAFF | TGCGCCAGCAGCGATCAGGGAGGGGAGAACACTGAAGCTTTCTTT
TRBD1 | TRBJ2-3 | TRBV18 | . | CASSSDRSDTQYF | TGTGCCAGCTCATCGGACAGGTCAGATACGCAGTATTTT
. | TRBJ1-2 | TRBV9 | many | CASSVEGTRKANYGYTF | TGTGCCAGCAGCGTAGAGGGTACCAGGAAGGCTAACTATGGCTACACCTTC
TRBD2 | TRBJ2-7 | TRBV11-2 | many | CASSSIAGGRYEQYF | TGTGCCAGCAGCAGCATAGCGGGAGGCAGATACGAGCAGTACTTC
. | TRBJ2-2 | TRBV30 | . | CAWSQGVLETGELFF | TGTGCCTGGAGTCAAGGGGTCCTAGAAACCGGGGAGCTGTTTTTT
TRBD1 | TRBJ1-3 | TRBV28 | many | CASSPQGQGAFGNTIYF | TGTGCCAGCAGTCCCCAAGGACAGGGGGCATTTGGAAACACCATATATTTT
. | TRBJ2-7 | TRBV3-1 | many | CASSQASGAYEQYF | TGTGCCAGCAGCCAAGCAAGCGGAGCCTACGAGCAGTACTTC
. | TRBJ1-1 | TRBV18 | many | CASSSLDHRGREAFF | TGTGCCAGCTCATCACTGGACCATCGCGGTAGGGAAGCTTTCTTT
. | TRBJ2-7 | TRBV4-2 | many | CASSQALGATGVYEQYF | TGTGCCAGCAGCCAAGCTCTGGGGGCGACCGGGGTCTACGAGCAGTACTTC
TRBD2 | TRBJ2-1 | TRBV11-1 | many | CASTLGTSGINEQFF | TGTGCCAGCACCCTCGGGACTAGCGGGATCAATGAGCAGTTCTTC
. | TRBJ2-7 | TRBV6-9 | many | CASSYGEGPYEQYF | TGTGCCAGCAGTTACGGGGAAGGTCCTTACGAGCAGTACTTC
TRBD1 | TRBJ2-5 | TRBV28 | many | CASTPAGDRALETQYF | TGTGCCAGCACCCCGGCGGGGGACAGGGCGTTGGAGACCCAGTACTTC
TRBD1 | TRBJ2-1 | TRBV13 | few | CASSRPTGTTYNEQFF | TGTGCCAGCAGCCGGCCGACAGGGACCACCTACAATGAGCAGTTCTTC
. | TRBJ2-3 | TRBV19 | few | CASSPGGRAGTDTQYF | TGTGCCAGTAGTCCTGGGGGCAGGGCCGGCACAGATACGCAGTATTTT
TRBD2 | TRBJ2-5 | TRBV6-5 | many | CASSYQWGGETQYF | TGTGCCAGCAGTTACCAGTGGGGGGGTGAGACCCAGTACTTC
. | TRBJ1-1 | TRBV5-5 | many | CASTGRTPNEAFF | TGTGCCAGCACCGGGCGGACACCGAATGAAGCTTTCTTT
. | TRBJ1-1 | TRBV3-1 | many | CASSSRLGLTVNTEAFF | TGTGCCAGCAGCTCCCGTCTGGGGCTTACGGTGAACACTGAAGCTTTCTTT
TRBD2 | TRBJ2-2 | TRBV13 | many | CASSLLAGGTGELFF | TGTGCCAGCAGCTTACTAGCGGGAGGAACCGGGGAGCTGTTTTTT
. | TRBJ1-3 | TRBV18 | many | CASSPGSSGNTIYF | TGTGCCAGCTCACCGGGGAGCTCTGGAAACACCATATATTTT
. | TRBJ2-5 | TRBV27 | . | CASSLSSGYSRETQYF | TGTGCCAGCAGTTTAAGTAGCGGCTACTCTCGAGAGACCCAGTACTTC
. | TRBJ2-1 | TRBV6-2/TRBV6-3 | once | CASSYSRANEQFF | TGTGCCAGCAGTTACTCGAGAGCCAATGAGCAGTTCTTC
. | TRBJ1-2 | TRBV9 | many | CASSVGPRVEGSYGYTF | TGTGCCAGCAGCGTAGGTCCCCGGGTTGAGGGGAGCTATGGCTACACCTTC
. | TRBJ2-7 | TRBV18 | many | CASSPGRGASYEQYF | TGTGCCAGCTCACCGGGAAGGGGGGCCTCCTACGAGCAGTACTTC
. | TRBJ1-1 | TRBV20-1 | . | CSARDHPGGVKYTEAFF | TGCAGTGCTAGAGATCACCCAGGTGGGGTGAAGTACACTGAAGCTTTCTTT
TRBD1 | TRBJ2-1 | TRBV18 | many | CASSRRRGQANEQFF | TGTGCCAGCTCACGACGGCGGGGACAGGCCAATGAGCAGTTCTTC
. | TRBJ2-7 | TRBV13 | few | CASSPYRVSYEQYF | TGTGCCAGCAGCCCCTATAGGGTTTCCTACGAGCAGTACTTC
. | TRBJ2-7 | TRBV7-8 | many | CASSLASEFGREGDYEQYF | TGTGCCAGCAGCTTAGCATCCGAGTTTGGCAGGGAAGGGGACTACGAGCAGTACTTC
. | TRBJ1-5 | TRBV18 | many | CASSVSTPGPTNQPQHF | TGTGCCAGCTCGGTATCGACGCCGGGACCCACCAATCAGCCCCAGCATTTT
TRBD1 | TRBJ1-1 | TRBV27 | many | CASIRKFTGDTEAFF | TGTGCCAGCATTCGTAAATTTACAGGGGACACTGAAGCTTTCTTT
. | TRBJ1-2 | TRBV7-2 | many | CASSLMPAKGVYGYTF | TGTGCCAGCAGCTTAATGCCCGCGAAGGGAGTCTATGGCTACACCTTC
TRBD2 | TRBJ2-7 | TRBV7-8 | many | CASSLSGRAGYEQYF | TGTGCCAGCAGCCTTAGCGGGAGGGCTGGATACGAGCAGTACTTC
TRBD2 | TRBJ2-7 | TRBV6-2/TRBV6-3 | many | CASRHRASGLAGGPSGEQYF | TGTGCCAGCAGACACCGAGCCTCGGGACTAGCGGGAGGGCCTAGTGGCGAGCAGTACTTC